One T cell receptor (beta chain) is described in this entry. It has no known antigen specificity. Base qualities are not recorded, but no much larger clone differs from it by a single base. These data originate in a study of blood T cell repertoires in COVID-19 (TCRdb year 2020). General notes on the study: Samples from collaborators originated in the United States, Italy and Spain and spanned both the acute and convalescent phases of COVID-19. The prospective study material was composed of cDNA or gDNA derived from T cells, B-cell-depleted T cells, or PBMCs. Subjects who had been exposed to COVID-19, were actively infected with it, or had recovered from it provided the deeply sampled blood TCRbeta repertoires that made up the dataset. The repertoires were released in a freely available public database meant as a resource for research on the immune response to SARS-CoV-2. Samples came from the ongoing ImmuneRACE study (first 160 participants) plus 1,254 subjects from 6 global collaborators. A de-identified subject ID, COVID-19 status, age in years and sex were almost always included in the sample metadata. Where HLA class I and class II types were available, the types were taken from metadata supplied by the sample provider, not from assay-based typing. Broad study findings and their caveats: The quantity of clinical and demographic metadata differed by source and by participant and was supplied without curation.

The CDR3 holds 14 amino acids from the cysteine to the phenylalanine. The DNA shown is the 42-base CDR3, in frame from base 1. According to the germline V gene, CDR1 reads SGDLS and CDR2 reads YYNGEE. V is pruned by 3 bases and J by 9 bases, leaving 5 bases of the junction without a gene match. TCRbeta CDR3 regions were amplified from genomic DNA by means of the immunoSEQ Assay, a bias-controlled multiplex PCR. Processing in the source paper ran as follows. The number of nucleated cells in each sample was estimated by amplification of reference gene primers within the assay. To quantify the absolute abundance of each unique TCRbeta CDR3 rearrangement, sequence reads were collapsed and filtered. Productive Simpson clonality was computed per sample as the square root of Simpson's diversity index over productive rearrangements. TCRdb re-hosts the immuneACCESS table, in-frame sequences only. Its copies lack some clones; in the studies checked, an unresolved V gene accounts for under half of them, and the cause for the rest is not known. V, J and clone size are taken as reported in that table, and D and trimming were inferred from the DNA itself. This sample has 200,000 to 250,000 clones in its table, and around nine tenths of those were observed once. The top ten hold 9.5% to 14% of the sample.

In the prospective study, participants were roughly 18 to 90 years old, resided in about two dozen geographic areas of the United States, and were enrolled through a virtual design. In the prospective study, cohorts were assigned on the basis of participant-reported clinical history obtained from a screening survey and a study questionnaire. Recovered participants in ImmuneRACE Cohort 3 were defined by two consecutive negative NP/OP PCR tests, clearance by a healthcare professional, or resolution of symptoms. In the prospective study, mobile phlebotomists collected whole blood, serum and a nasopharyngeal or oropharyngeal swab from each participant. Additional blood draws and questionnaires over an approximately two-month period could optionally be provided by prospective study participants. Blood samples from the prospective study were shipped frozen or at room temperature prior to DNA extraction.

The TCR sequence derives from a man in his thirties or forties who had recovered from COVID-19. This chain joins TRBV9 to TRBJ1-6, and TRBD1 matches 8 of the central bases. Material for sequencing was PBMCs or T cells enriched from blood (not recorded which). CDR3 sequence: CASSAQGAASPLHF. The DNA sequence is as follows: TGTGCCAGCAGCGCTCAGGGGGCGGCTTCACCCCTCCACTTT. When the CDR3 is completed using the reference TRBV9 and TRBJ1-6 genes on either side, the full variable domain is DSGVTQTPKHLITATGQRVTLRCSPRSGDLSVYWYQQSLDQGLQFLIQYYNGEERAKGNILERFSAQQFPDLHSELNLSSLELGDSALYFCASSAQGAASPLHFGNGTRLTVT.